The sequence of this T cell receptor beta chain was determined in a study of cytomegalovirus exposure and HLA in healthy donors. Regarding the study as a whole: Per published reports, the classifier diagnosed cytomegalovirus status with high specificity and sensitivity. Reportedly, TCR beta sequences accurately predicted HLA-A and HLA-B alleles in most subjects. Later examination showed HLA-associated TCR beta chains had greater clonal expansion than equally common others.

To note about this clone: Its specificity is not known.

The germline V gene has CDR1 SEHNR and CDR2 FQNEAQ (reference sequence). The ends lost 5 bases at V and 2 bases at J; junction bases unmatched: 11. The CDR3 length is 17 residues. 13 Jbeta primers and 60 Vbeta primers were used for the PCR. Measured with immunoSEQ multiplex PCR; TCRdb has only the in-frame clones, and not every one. Across roughly 40,000 clones, the top ten clones capture 7.5% to 9% of the sample. Nominally healthy donors provided the samples, though records likely missed some immune exposures. The V and J genes are TRBV7-9 and TRBJ2-7, with 11 bases fitting TRBD2. The sequence was collected from a male donor in good health and CMV-seronegative. Sequenced sample: PBMCs. Written as DNA, the CDR3 is TGTGCCAGCAGCGGTACTCCGGGACTAGCGGCCGCCTACGAGCAGTACTTC. It encodes CASSGTPGLAAAYEQYF.